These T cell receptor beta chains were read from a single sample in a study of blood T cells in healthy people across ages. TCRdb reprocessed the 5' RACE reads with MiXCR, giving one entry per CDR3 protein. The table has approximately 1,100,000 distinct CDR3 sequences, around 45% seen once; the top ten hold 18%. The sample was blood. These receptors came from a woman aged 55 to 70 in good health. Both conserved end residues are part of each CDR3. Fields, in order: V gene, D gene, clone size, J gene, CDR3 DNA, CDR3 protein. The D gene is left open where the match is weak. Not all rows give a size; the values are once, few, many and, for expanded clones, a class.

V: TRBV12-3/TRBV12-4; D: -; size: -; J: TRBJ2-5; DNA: TGTGCCAGCAGTCATCTAAACGACGGGGAAGAGACCCAGTACTTC; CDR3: CASSHLNDGEETQYF
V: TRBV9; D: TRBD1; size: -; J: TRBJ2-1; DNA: TGTGCCAGCAGCCTTAGGACAGGTGTCGACAATGAGCAGTTCTTC; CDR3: CASSLRTGVDNEQFF
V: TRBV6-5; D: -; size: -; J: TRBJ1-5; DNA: TGCGCCAGCAGTTACTCTCCAGGGGGCAATCAGCCCCAGCATTTT; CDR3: CASSYSPGGNQPQHF
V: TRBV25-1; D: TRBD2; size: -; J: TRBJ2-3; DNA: TGTGCCAGCAGTGCCGTGTTGGCTAGCGGGAGTTCCGGTGGCACAGATACGCAGTATTTT; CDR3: CASSAVLASGSSGGTDTQYF
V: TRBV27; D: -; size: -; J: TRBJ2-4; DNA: TGTGCCAGCAGTTTAGGGCCAAGTTGGTACTTC; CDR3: CASSLGPSWYF
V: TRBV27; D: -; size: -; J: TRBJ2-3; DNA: TGTGCCAGCAGTTTCTTAACAGCGCCGCGAGGGGATACGCAGTATTTT; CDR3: CASSFLTAPRGDTQYF
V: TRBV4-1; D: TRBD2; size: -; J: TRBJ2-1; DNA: TGCGCCAGCAGCCAAGAAGGTGGTATTTCTAGCGGGAGAAGTTCTCGCGTTATGGGTGAGCAGTTCTTC; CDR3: CASSQEGGISSGRSSRVMGEQFF
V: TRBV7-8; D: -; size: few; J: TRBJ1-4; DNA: TGTGCCAGCAGCCTCGGGACTATTGATGAAAAACTGTTTTTT; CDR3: CASSLGTIDEKLFF
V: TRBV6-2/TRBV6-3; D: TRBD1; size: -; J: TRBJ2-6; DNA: TGTGCCAGCAGGCCTCCTCGGGACAGGGGATCTGGGGCCAACGTCCTGACTTTC; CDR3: CASRPPRDRGSGANVLTF
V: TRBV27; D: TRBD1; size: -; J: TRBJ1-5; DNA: TGTGCCAGCAGGGACCTACAGGGGGCCAATCAGCCCCAGCATTTT; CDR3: CASRDLQGANQPQHF
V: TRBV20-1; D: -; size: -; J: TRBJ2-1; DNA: TGCAGTGCTAGGACCCGGGGCGGGACGAGCTACAATGAGCAGTTCTTC; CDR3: CSARTRGGTSYNEQFF
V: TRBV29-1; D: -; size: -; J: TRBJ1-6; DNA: TGCAGCGTTGAAGTAGGGGTGGGCTCACCCCTCCACTTT; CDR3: CSVEVGVGSPLHF
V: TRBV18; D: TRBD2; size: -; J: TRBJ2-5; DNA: TGTGCCAGCTCACCGGTATGGACTAGCGGGAAAGAGACCCAGTACTTC; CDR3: CASSPVWTSGKETQYF
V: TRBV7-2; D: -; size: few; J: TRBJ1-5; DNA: TGTGCCAGCAGCTCTGGACCGCCTCTACGGCCCCAGCATTTT; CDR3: CASSSGPPLRPQHF
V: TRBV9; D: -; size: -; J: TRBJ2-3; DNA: TGTGCCAGCAGCGTAGAAGCAACCACGCAGTATTTT; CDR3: CASSVEATTQYF
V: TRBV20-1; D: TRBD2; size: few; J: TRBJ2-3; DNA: TGCAGTGCAACCGGGACTAGCGGGATAGTTGAAGATACGCAGTATTTT; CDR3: CSATGTSGIVEDTQYF
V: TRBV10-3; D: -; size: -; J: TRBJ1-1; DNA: TGTGCCATCAGTGACCCGGGATACGTGAGGGCCGGAGCTTTCTTT; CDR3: CAISDPGYVRAGAFF
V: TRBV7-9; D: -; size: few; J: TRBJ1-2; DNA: TGTGCCAGCAGCTTAGCCCCCGGGCAGATCTATGGCTACACCTTC; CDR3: CASSLAPGQIYGYTF
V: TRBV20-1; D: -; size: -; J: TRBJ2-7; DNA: TGCAGTGCTAGAATCCGGGAGAGGGGAACCCAGTACTTC; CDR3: CSARIRERGTQYF
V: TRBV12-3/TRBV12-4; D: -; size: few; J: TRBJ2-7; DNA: TGTGCCAGCAGTCTTCCTGAGGGCCACGAGCAGTACTTC; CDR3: CASSLPEGHEQYF
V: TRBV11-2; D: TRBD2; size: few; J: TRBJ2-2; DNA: TGTGCCAGCAGCTTTGGACTAGCTATGAACACCGGGGAGCTGTTTTTT; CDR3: CASSFGLAMNTGELFF
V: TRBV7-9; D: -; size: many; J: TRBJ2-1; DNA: TGTGCCAGCAGCTACAACGAATACAATGAGCAGTTCTTC; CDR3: CASSYNEYNEQFF
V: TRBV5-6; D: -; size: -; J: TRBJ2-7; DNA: TGTGCCAGCAGCTTGGGACTAGTACAGCACGAGCAGTACTTC; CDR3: CASSLGLVQHEQYF
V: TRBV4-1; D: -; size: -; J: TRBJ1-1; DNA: TGCGCCAGCAGCCAAGTAGGACGGGGGCGGAGGACTGAAGCTTTCTTT; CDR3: CASSQVGRGRRTEAFF
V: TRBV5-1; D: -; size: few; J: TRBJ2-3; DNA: TGCGCCAGCAGCTTGGCTGGACCAGGCACAGATACGCAGTATTTT; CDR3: CASSLAGPGTDTQYF
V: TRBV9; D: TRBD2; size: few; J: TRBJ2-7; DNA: TGTGCCAGCAGCGTAGCAGTGGGAGGGTACGAGCAGTACTTC; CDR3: CASSVAVGGYEQYF
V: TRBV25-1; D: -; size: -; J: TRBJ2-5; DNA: TGTGCCAGCAGTGAACGGGTCAGCGCCTGGAATGAGCAGTACTTC; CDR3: CASSERVSAWNEQYF
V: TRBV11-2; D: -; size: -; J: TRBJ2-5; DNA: TGTGCCAGCAGCCCTTATGACAGGTTACTTGAGACCCAGTACTTC; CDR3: CASSPYDRLLETQYF
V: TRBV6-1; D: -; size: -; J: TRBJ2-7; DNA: TGTGCCAGCAGTGAAGCGCGCTGGGAGGCCTACGAGCAGTACTTC; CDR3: CASSEARWEAYEQYF
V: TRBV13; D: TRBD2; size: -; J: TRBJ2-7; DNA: TGTGCCAGCAGCCCAGCAATAGCGGGGTCATACGAGCAGTACTTC; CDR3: CASSPAIAGSYEQYF
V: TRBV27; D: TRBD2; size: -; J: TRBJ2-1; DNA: TGTGCCAGCAGTTTTCTGGCGGGAGTTTACAATGAGCAGTTCTTC; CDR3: CASSFLAGVYNEQFF
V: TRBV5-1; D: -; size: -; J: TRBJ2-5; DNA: TGCGCCAGCAGCTTGGGGGCAGCGGAGACCCAGTACTTC; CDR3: CASSLGAAETQYF
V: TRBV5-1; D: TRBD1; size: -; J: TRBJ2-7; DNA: TGCGCCAGCAGCTTGGCCGACAGGGAAATTTACGAGCAGTACTTC; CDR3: CASSLADREIYEQYF
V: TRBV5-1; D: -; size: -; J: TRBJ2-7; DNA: TGCGCCAGCAGTCGGGAGCTCTCCTACGAGCAGTACTTC; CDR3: CASSRELSYEQYF
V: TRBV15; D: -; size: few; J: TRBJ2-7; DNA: TGTGCCACCAGCAGTGGGGACAACTCCTACGAGCAGTACTTC; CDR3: CATSSGDNSYEQYF